Below, 27 T cell receptor beta chains from the same sample are listed, as sequenced in a study of cytomegalovirus exposure and HLA in healthy donors. With 60 Vbeta and 13 Jbeta primers, the PCR was carried out. Assay: immunoSEQ multiplex PCR; the TCRdb copy retains only in-frame clones and omits some. This repertoire includes more than 50,000 clones. Material: PBMCs. These TCRs come from a woman aged 40 to 50 in good health and CMV-seronegative.

The chain is built from TRBV10-3 and TRBJ1-2, with 8 bases matching TRBD1. Trimming at V came to 0 bases and at J to 12 bases, leaving 9 bases not matched to a gene. CDR1 is ENHRY and CDR2 is SYGVKD in the germline V gene. CDR3 length equals 14 residues. The chain's CDR3 is CAISESMTGQENTF. The DNA of the CDR3 is TGTGCCATCAGTGAGTCGATGACGGGACAGGAGAACACCTTC.

The V gene is TRBV4-3, the J gene TRBJ2-3, with 10 bases that match TRBD2. The CDR3 spans 16 residues. The V segment lost 2 bases and the J segment 7 bases; nucleotides outside the gene matches: 9. CDR1 and CDR2 (germline): LGHNA, YSLEER. The CDR3 loop reads CASSQKAGGLGYTQYF. CDR3 coding DNA: TGCGCCAGCAGCCAAAAAGCGGGGGGGCTCGGGTATACGCAGTATTTT.

This chain joins TRBV5-1 and TRBJ1-1; D gene ambiguous. The CDR3 is 15 residues long. Germline values: CDR1 SGHRS, CDR2 YFSETQ. V lost 4 bases and J 0 bases, leaving 13 bases between the germline ends. This chain's CDR3 is CASSPRSGLNTEAFF. Here the CDR3 DNA reads TGCGCCAGCAGCCCCCGGAGTGGGTTGAACACTGAAGCTTTCTTT.

The chain combines TRBV7-3 with TRBJ1-6; maybe TRBD1 (6 bases). V was trimmed by 5 bases and J by 7 bases, leaving 18 bases between them. The length of the CDR3 is 16 residues. Per the germline V gene, CDR1 is SGHTA and CDR2 is FQGTGA. The CDR3: CASSPNREEGNSPLHF. For the CDR3, the DNA is TGTGCCAGCAGCCCGAACAGGGAAGAAGGAAATTCACCCCTCCACTTT. Full variable domain (remainder filled in from reference TRBV7-3 and TRBJ1-6): GAGVSQTPSNKVTEKGKYVELRCDPISGHTALYWYRQSLGQGPEFLIYFQGTGAADDSGLPNDRFFAVRPEGSVSTLKIQRTERGDSAVYLCASSPNREEGNSPLHFGNGTRLTVT.

The genes are TRBV5-6 and TRBJ2-7, with 7 bases that match TRBD2. The CDR3 runs 14 residues. Trimming removed 2 bases from V and 3 bases from J; junction bases left unmatched: 5. Germline-derived CDR1 and CDR2 are SGHDT and YYEEEE. CDR3 bases: TGTGCCAGCAGCTTAGCAGCTAGCGGCTACGAGCAGTACTTC. Encoded protein: CASSLAASGYEQYF.

J is TRBJ2-7 and V is TRBV18, with TRBD2 matching 10 bases. Per germline, CDR1 KGHSH and CDR2 LQKENI. The V gene end was trimmed by 6 bases and the J gene end by 6 bases; junction bases not matched to a gene: 8. This CDR3 has 14 amino acids. CDR3 nucleotides: TGTGCCAGCTCGCCTAGCGGGAGTATCTTCGAGCAGTACTTC. Its protein product is CASSPSGSIFEQYF.

The chain joins TRBV11-2 to TRBJ1-4; D not resolved. Per germline, CDR1 SGHAT and CDR2 FQNNGV. The CDR3 sequence is 14 residues long. V was clipped by 4 bases and J by 7 bases, with 13 bases between them. The DNA of the CDR3 is TGTGCCAGCAGCTCACCCGATCGGGGTGAAAAACTGTTTTTT. Its translation: CASSSPDRGEKLFF.

The rearrangement joins TRBV29-1 to TRBJ2-2; D may be TRBD2 (5 bases). This CDR3 region has 17 residues. Germline values: CDR1 SQVTM, CDR2 ANQGSEA. The ends were cut back, 6 bases at V and 2 bases at J, with 22 bases in the middle. The CDR3 DNA follows: TGCAGCGTATCATTAGATGGGAGACGGAGAAACACCGGGGAGCTGTTTTTT. The encoded protein is CSVSLDGRRRNTGELFF.

This chain connects TRBV7-2 to TRBJ1-1; D is perhaps TRBD1 (5 bases). Per germline, CDR1 SGHTA and CDR2 FQGNSA. This CDR3 contains 13 residues. V was pared by 6 bases and J by 1 base, with 9 bases between. The CDR3 reads CASRVGQNTEAFF. In nucleotides, the CDR3 is TGTGCCAGCAGAGTAGGACAGAACACTGAAGCTTTCTTT. The variable domain in full, completed from reference TRBV7-2 and TRBJ1-1, reads GAGVSQSPSNKVTEKGKDVELRCDPISGHTALYWYRQSLGQGLEFLIYFQGNSAPDKSGLPSDRFSAERTGGSVSTLTIQRTQQEDSAVYLCASRVGQNTEAFFGQGTRLTVV.

The chain couples TRBV28 to TRBJ2-2; 10 bases align to TRBD2. The V and J ends lost 5 bases and 6 bases, in that order; junction bases with no gene match: 9. The CDR3 sequence is 16 residues long. Per the germline V gene, CDR1 is MDHEN and CDR2 is SYDVKM. The CDR3 nucleotides are TGTGCCAGCAGTCCTTATAGCGGGAGGTCTGCCGGGGAGCTGTTTTTT. It encodes CASSPYSGRSAGELFF.

This rearrangement joins TRBV30 to TRBJ1-1, with 9 bases identical to TRBD1. After removal of 3 bases from V and 8 bases from J, the junction contained 10 bases not matched to a gene. The CDR3 has 14 residues. Germline CDR1 is GTSNPN and CDR2 is SVGIG (reference sequence). CDR3 DNA sequence: TGTGCCTGGAGAGATTCCGGGACAGGGAGCGAAGCTTTCTTT. As protein: CAWRDSGTGSEAFF.

The chain employs TRBV18 and TRBJ2-7; 7 bases agree with TRBD1. V shed 4 bases and J 0 bases; nucleotides not matched to a gene: 6. CDR1 KGHSH and CDR2 LQKENI come from the germline V gene. This CDR3 has 15 residues. In nucleotides, the CDR3 is TGTGCCAGCTCACTCATGGACAGGTCCTCCTACGAGCAGTACTTC. Translating it yields CASSLMDRSSYEQYF. The variable domain in full, with the rest retrieved from reference TRBV18 and TRBJ2-7, is NAGVMQNPRHLVRRRGQEARLRCSPMKGHSHVYWYRQLPEEGLKFMVYLQKENIIDESGMPKERFSAEFPKEGPSILRIQQVVRGDSAAYFCASSLMDRSSYEQYFGPGTRLTVT.

CDR3 protein: CASSFYGQLNEQFF. The CDR3 coding sequence is TGTGCCAGCAGTTTCTACGGACAGTTAAATGAGCAGTTCTTC. This chain connects TRBV6-6 to TRBJ2-1, with D perhaps matching TRBD1 (6 bases). The CDR3 has 14 amino acids. CDR1 is MNHNY and CDR2 is SVGAGI in the germline V gene (reference sequence). Trimming shortened V by 4 bases and J by 7 bases, and 14 bases separated the two germline ends.

The gene calls are TRBV2 and TRBJ1-2; D unclear. Trimming removed 2 bases at V and 8 bases at J, with 21 bases between. CDR1 and CDR2 (germline): SNHLY, FYNNEI. The CDR3 loop spans 16 amino acids. CDR3 sequence: CASSELWAREEVGYTF. CDR3 sequence (DNA): TGTGCCAGCAGTGAATTGTGGGCGCGGGAAGAAGTGGGCTACACCTTC.

J is TRBJ1-2 and V is TRBV19, with a possible D match to TRBD1 (5 bases). The CDR3 totals 14 residues. Germline V gene lookup returns CDR1 LNHDA and CDR2 SQIVND (reference sequence). V lost 2 bases, J lost 4 bases, and 11 bases lay in between. CDR3 amino acids: CASSISGQIYGYTF. In DNA form, the CDR3 reads TGTGCCAGTAGTATATCAGGACAAATCTATGGCTACACCTTC.

This chain uses TRBV18 with TRBJ2-5; D not certain. The V end was cut by 4 bases, the J end by 5 bases, with 8 bases between. This CDR3 spans 12 amino acids. Germline CDR1 is KGHSH and CDR2 is LQKENI. CDR3 region: CASSLQSETQYF. CDR3 DNA sequence: TGTGCCAGCTCACTACAGTCGGAGACCCAGTACTTC.

The rearrangement uses TRBV6-5 and TRBJ2-3; D might be TRBD2 (6 bases). This CDR3 contains 14 residues. Germline V gives CDR1 MNHEY, CDR2 SVGAGI. Trimming cost V 7 bases and J 8 bases, with 19 bases left between them. CDR3 in amino acids: CASTLDGGWGTQYF. CDR3 nucleotide sequence: TGTGCCAGCACCCTCGACGGGGGTTGGGGTACGCAGTATTTT.

The chain links TRBV15 to TRBJ2-3; perhaps TRBD2 as D (5 bases). Trimming stripped 4 bases from V and 2 bases from J, with 10 bases between. Germline-derived CDR1 and CDR2 are LNHNV and YYDKDF (reference sequence). The CDR3 contains 14 residues. CDR3 sequence reads: CATSIGLDTDTQYF. In nucleotides, the CDR3 is TGTGCCACCAGCATCGGACTCGACACAGATACGCAGTATTTT.

The chain carries TRBV6-5 and TRBJ1-2; the D is unclear. With 0 bases removed from V and 8 bases from J, the gap between germline ends came to 13 bases. Germline assignment: CDR1 MNHEY and CDR2 SVGAGI. The CDR3 consists of 14 residues. The CDR3 spells CASSYSRGLSGYTF. CDR3 DNA sequence: TGTGCCAGCAGTTACTCGAGAGGGTTGAGCGGCTACACCTTC.

This chain connects TRBV6-5 to TRBJ1-1; D possibly corresponds to TRBD1 (6 bases). CDR3 length equals 13 residues. The germline V and J ends were trimmed by 6 bases and 4 bases, with 12 bases remaining between them. Germline CDR1 is MNHEY and CDR2 is SVGAGI. CDR3 amino acids: CASREGGSTEAFF. CDR3 DNA sequence: TGTGCCAGCAGAGAAGGGGGAAGCACTGAAGCTTTCTTT.

V usage is TRBV29-1 and J usage is TRBJ2-1; D not resolved. The CDR3 has 12 residues. Between the trimmed V and J ends, which lost 7 bases and 8 bases, there was a span of 15 bases. Germline V gene data show CDR1 as SQVTM and CDR2 as ANQGSEA. CDR3 DNA sequence: TGCAGCGCCCCCCAGGCGTCGGATGAGCAGTTCTTC. This gives the protein CSAPQASDEQFF.

J is TRBJ1-4 and V is TRBV28, with a possible D match to TRBD1 (5 bases). CDR1 MDHEN and CDR2 SYDVKM come from the germline V gene. Trimming left V 6 bases short and J 3 bases short, with 14 bases between. This CDR3 is 15 amino acids long. DNA for the CDR3: TGTGCCAGCAGGCAGGGAATCCTCCCTAATGAAAAACTGTTTTTT. Translated, it gives CASRQGILPNEKLFF.

The chain has TRBV4-3 and TRBJ2-5; 9 bases line up with TRBD2. This CDR3 is 17 amino acids long. Germline V gene lookup returns CDR1 LGHNA and CDR2 YSLEER. The V gene end was trimmed by 0 bases and the J gene end by 5 bases; junction bases not matched to a gene: 10. The CDR3 region is CASSQEAGGPPRETQYF. CDR3 nucleotide sequence: TGCGCCAGCAGCCAAGAAGCGGGAGGCCCTCCGAGGGAGACCCAGTACTTC.

V usage is TRBV7-9 and J usage is TRBJ1-4; no clear D. The germline V gene encodes CDR1 SEHNR and CDR2 FQNEAQ (reference sequence). The CDR3 contains 14 residues. V was clipped by 4 bases and J by 3 bases, with 9 bases between them. The CDR3 protein is CASSWASSNEKLFF. As DNA, the CDR3 is TGTGCCAGCAGCTGGGCCTCGTCTAATGAAAAACTGTTTTTT.

The rearrangement uses TRBV29-1 and TRBJ2-2; possibly TRBD1 for D (6 bases). The CDR3 runs to 14 residues. Trimming shortened V by 4 bases and J by 1 base, and 10 bases separated the two germline ends. The germline gives CDR1 SQVTM, CDR2 ANQGSEA. In DNA form, the CDR3 reads TGCAGCGTTGGTCAGGGACAGAACACCGGGGAGCTGTTTTTT. The encoded protein is CSVGQGQNTGELFF.

This chain joins TRBV29-1 and TRBJ2-3; a possible D gene is TRBD1 (5 bases). Trimming removed 6 bases at V and 0 bases at J, with 10 bases between. Germline V gives CDR1 SQVTM, CDR2 ANQGSEA. This CDR3 has 13 residues. CDR3 bases: TGCAGCGTCCGACAGCCAAGCACAGATACGCAGTATTTT. This translates into CSVRQPSTDTQYF.

This rearrangement joins TRBV15 to TRBJ2-2; D perhaps matches TRBD1 (5 bases). V lost 2 bases to trimming and J lost 3 bases, with 16 bases between them. CDR1 and CDR2 from the germline V gene are LNHNV and YYDKDF (reference sequence). The CDR3 runs to 17 residues. CDR3 protein: CATSRPRTTFDTGELFF. As DNA, the CDR3 is TGTGCCACCAGCAGACCGAGGACAACCTTCGACACCGGGGAGCTGTTTTTT.